Shown below are 4 T cell receptor beta chains from a single sample sequenced in a study of cytomegalovirus exposure and HLA in healthy donors. With 60 Vbeta and 13 Jbeta primers, the PCR was carried out. TCRdb's copy holds only in-frame clones and misses some; the assay was immunoSEQ multiplex PCR. The sample lists approximately 110,000 clones; 70% to 75% were seen once. The sequencing input was PBMCs. Source of these receptors: a middle-aged woman in good health and CMV-seronegative.

J is TRBJ1-5 and V is TRBV18; 7 nucleotides agree with TRBD1. Germline V lookup: CDR1 KGHSH, CDR2 LQKENI. CDR3 length equals 16 residues. V lost 4 bases to trimming and J lost 7 bases; unmatched junction nucleotides: 13. CDR3 bases: TGTGCCAGCTCACGCAGTCAGACAGGGCGAGAACAGCCCCAGCATTTT. Residues: CASSRSQTGREQPQHF.

This chain links TRBV19 with TRBJ2-3, with D possibly being TRBD2 (7 bases). The CDR3 has 13 residues. Germline loops: CDR1 LNHDA, CDR2 SQIVND (reference sequence). The V end lost 7 bases, the J end lost 6 bases, and 14 bases lay between the germline ends. The CDR3 nucleotides read TGTGCCAGTAAAGGCGGGGGCCCCGATACGCAGTATTTT. This sequence encodes CASKGGGPDTQYF.

The chain carries TRBV13 and TRBJ2-5; 12 nucleotides agree with TRBD2. The length of the CDR3 is 16 residues. V shed 2 bases, J shed 5 bases, and the junction held 6 bases outside the gene matches. CDR1 PRHDT and CDR2 FYEKMQ come from the germline V gene (reference sequence). CDR3 DNA sequence: TGTGCCAGCAGCTTACGACTAGCGGGAGTTAAGGAGACCCAGTACTTC. This gives the protein CASSLRLAGVKETQYF.

The chain joins TRBV4-3 to TRBJ2-3, with 9 bases identical to TRBD2. Germline-derived CDR1 and CDR2 are LGHNA and YSLEER. There are 17 residues in the CDR3. Losses at the gene ends were 4 bases for V and 2 bases for J; bases not matched to a gene: 10. The CDR3 sequence is CASSPGGIAGVTDTQYF. DNA for the CDR3: TGCGCCAGCAGCCCCGGTGGGATAGCGGGGGTCACAGATACGCAGTATTTT.